What follows are 6 T cell receptor beta chains derived from one specimen sequenced in a study of blood T cell repertoires in COVID-19 (TCRdb year 2020). The library was generated by the immunoSEQ multiplex PCR assay. TCRdb retrieved this table from immuneACCESS and kept in-frame rearrangements only. Not all clones are present; in checked studies, unresolved V genes account for under half, and no reason is known for the remainder. This sample holds hundreds of thousands of clones; about four fifths were observed only once. The top ten clonotypes cover roughly 7.4% of the sample. The sequenced material came from peripheral blood. The receptors stem from a woman older than 75 with COVID-19, enrolled during active disease.

This chain links TRBV7-2 with TRBJ2-1; the D is unclear. Germline values: CDR1 SGHTA, CDR2 FQGNSA. Trimming shortened V by 5 bases and J by 7 bases, and 9 bases separated the two germline ends. The CDR3 is made up of 12 amino acids. The DNA of the CDR3 is TGTGCCAGCAGCGACTTTCTAAATGAGCAGTTCTTC. Protein: CASSDFLNEQFF.

The V and J genes are TRBV10-1 and TRBJ1-5; the D gene is possibly TRBD1 (5 bases). In germline, CDR1 is WNHNN, CDR2 SYGVQD (reference sequence). V was clipped by 4 bases and J by 3 bases, with 7 bases between them. CDR3 length equals 13 residues. The CDR3 protein is CASSAGLNQPQHF. The CDR3 coding sequence is TGCGCCAGCAGTGCGGGACTCAATCAGCCCCAGCATTTT.

This clone has a handful of counts. V usage is TRBV28 and J usage is TRBJ2-1; 9 nucleotides agree with TRBD1. The ends lost 7 bases at V and 9 bases at J; junction bases unmatched: 7. The CDR3 is made up of 13 amino acids. Germline CDR1 MDHEN, CDR2 SYDVKM. Written as DNA, the CDR3 is TGTGCCAGCACTCGGGACAGGGCGGGTGAGCAGTTCTTC. Protein product: CASTRDRAGEQFF. Full variable domain (rest looked up from reference TRBV28 and TRBJ2-1): DVKVTQSSRYLVKRTGEKVFLECVQDMDHENMFWYRQDPGLGLRLIYFSYDVKMKEKGDIPEGYSVSREKKERFSLILESASTNQTSMYLCASTRDRAGEQFFGPGTRLTVL.

The CDR3 coding sequence is TGTGCCAGTAGTATGAGGCAGAGGAAATCGAACACTGAAGCTTTCTTT. Amino acid sequence: CASSMRQRKSNTEAFF. This chain joins TRBV19 and TRBJ1-1; D is unresolved. Germline lookup yields CDR1 LNHDA and CDR2 SQIVND (reference sequence). V shed 3 bases and J shed 1 base, with 15 bases lying between them. The CDR3 runs to 16 residues. The full variable domain, with the rest looked up from reference TRBV19 and TRBJ1-1, is DGGITQSPKYLFRKEGQNVTLSCEQNLNHDAMYWYRQDPGQGLRLIYYSQIVNDFQKGDIAEGYSVSREKKESFPLTVTSAQKNPTAFYLCASSMRQRKSNTEAFFGQGTRLTVV.

The chain is built from TRBV5-4 and TRBJ2-1; 8 positions agree with TRBD2. Germline values: CDR1 SGHNT, CDR2 YYREEE (reference sequence). V trimming: 4 bases; J trimming: 8 bases; junction bases outside the gene matches: 8. The CDR3 runs to 14 residues. The CDR3 DNA reads as TGTGCCAGCAGCCCTCGGGGGGGCCGATATGAGCAGTTCTTC. Protein: CASSPRGGRYEQFF.

The V call is TRBV28, the J call TRBJ1-6, with 10 bases fitting TRBD1. Unmatched junction bases numbered 4, after V lost 7 bases and J lost 7 bases. CDR1 is MDHEN and CDR2 is SYDVKM in the germline V gene. This CDR3 has 14 amino acids. The CDR3 nucleotides are TGTGCCAGCAAGACAGGGGGCTGGAATTCACCCCTCCACTTT. Encoded protein: CASKTGGWNSPLHF.